This T cell receptor beta chain was recovered during a study of STAT5B mutations in CD4+ large granular lymphocyte leukemia. Generated by immunoSEQ multiplex PCR, the TCRdb table keeps only in-frame clones and is missing some. The table records about 35,000 clones, roughly four fifths of them present only once. Looked up from germline, CDR1 is SGHRS and CDR2 is YFSETQ. The CDR3 has 14 residues. Trimming shortened V by 2 bases and J by 5 bases, and 13 bases separated the two germline ends. The rearrangement uses TRBV5-1 and TRBJ1-2; tentatively, D is TRBD1 (6 bases). The sequencing input was CD4+ T cells from blood buffy coats. This TCR was sampled from a human donor in good health. The CDR3 reads CASSFAGGDYGYTF. Written as DNA, the CDR3 is TGCGCCAGCAGCTTTGCTGGGGGCGATTATGGCTACACCTTC.